This T cell receptor (beta chain) was identified during a study of blood T cell repertoires in COVID-19. Study as a whole: From the United States, Italy and Spain came samples of acute and convalescent COVID-19. From T cells, B-cell-depleted T cells, or PBMCs came the material, which was cDNA or gDNA.

This CDR3 spans 15 amino acids. Germline V gives CDR1 SGHTA, CDR2 FQGNSA. V was shortened by 1 base and J by 5 bases, with 14 bases between the two germline ends. Produced via immunoSEQ multiplex PCR; TCRdb's table is partial and in-frame only. The sample has some 330,000 clones; around 87% are singletons. This clone was picked up a small number of times. This chain links TRBV7-2 with TRBJ2-5; the D gene is possibly TRBD1 (5 bases). Sample: peripheral blood. This sequence originates from a woman aged 45 to 65 with active or convalescent COVID-19. The CDR3 sequence is CASSLVGQVVETQYF. The DNA of the CDR3 is TGTGCCAGCAGCTTAGTGGGGCAAGTGGTGGAGACCCAGTACTTC.